This T cell receptor beta chain was sequenced during a study of T cell responses to AZD1222 COVID-19 vaccine. This clone was found once. The antigen remains undetermined. This table comes from immunoSEQ multiplex PCR, and its TCRdb copy is limited to in-frame clones, with some not included. The table has around 100,000 clones, about 92% seen once; the top ten hold 1% to 1.5%. Study conclusions and caveats: Only after the peak T cell response were repertoires sampled. Only a handful of AZD1222 recipients were seropositive at baseline. Vaccination with two AZD1222 doses was followed by a rise in Spike-specific TCR breadth and depth. In a largely white British group with more females than males, clonal diversity was possibly underestimated.

V trimming: 10 bases; J trimming: 1 base; junction bases outside the gene matches: 3. The CDR3 has 13 amino acids. The sample here was peripheral blood, taken on day 0 of AZD1222 vaccination. This chain uses TRBV12-3 or TRBV12-4 with TRBJ2-1, with 8 bases lining up with TRBD1. The receptor comes from an adult in good health. The CDR3 region has the DNA TGTGCCACTGACAGGGGTTCCTACAATGAGCAGTTCTTC. Translation: CATDRGSYNEQFF.